This T cell receptor (beta chain) was identified during a study of OX40 agonist ivuxolimab in advanced cancers. Concerning the study at large: Ivuxolimab, which targeted the costimulatory receptor OX40 (CD134), was an agonistic, fully human IgG2 monoclonal antibody. In the dose-escalation cohort, around four fifths of patients were male, and the mean age was around 60 years with a range of roughly 20 to 85. Peripheral TCRbeta sequencing aimed to test whether ivuxolimab altered TCR sequence diversity and caused clonal T-cell expansion. Intravenous ivuxolimab was administered to patients every 2 weeks at six dose levels: 0.01, 0.1, 0.3, 1.5, 3 and 10 mg/kg. The monotherapy dose-escalation portion (N of about 52 patients) of the phase I ivuxolimab trial is reported in the paper. Partial responses occurred in three dose-escalation patients: two with cutaneous melanoma and one with hepatocellular carcinoma. Patients were allowed to have had prior anti-PD-1, anti-PD-L1 or anti-CTLA-4 therapy, and roughly two fifths of the dose-escalation patients had been treated with checkpoint inhibitors. Of the approximately 50 patients in dose escalation, 19 had hepatocellular carcinoma, around 15 had melanoma, 9 had renal cell carcinoma and 9 had head and neck cancer. Broad study findings and their caveats: Low levels of normalized T-cell clonal expansion were also shown by some nonresponding patients. The antigen specificity of the peripheral T cells that underwent clonal expansion was not determined. At doses from 0.1 to 3.0 mg/kg, clonal expansion was seen in both CD4+ and CD8+ blood T cells between baseline and week 6. In the 0.1-3.0 mg/kg groups, partial responders had among the lowest normalized peripheral clonal expansion, particularly in CD8+ T cells. On average, CD8+ T cells showed more expanded clones than CD4+ T cells after ivuxolimab.

To sequence the TCRbeta CDR3 region, genomic DNA was isolated from the sorted cells. The immunoSEQ Assay was used to sequence the TCRbeta CDR3 regions. TCRdb mirrors the immuneACCESS table, restricted to in-frame sequences. Some clones are absent from its copies; in checked studies, under half trace to an unresolved V gene, and the reason for the others is unknown. This sample holds more than 11,000 clones; roughly three quarters were observed only once. The top ten clones comprise approximately 15% of the sample. A note on this clone: Its binding antigen is unknown. Per-base quality was not reported, and no clone a single base away is much larger than it.

As encoded in the germline V gene (reference sequence), CDR1 is LNHNV while CDR2 is YYDKDF. The CDR3 contains 15 residues, cysteine and phenylalanine counted. Only the CDR3 DNA is retained, 45 bases long and in frame from the first base. The junction shows trimming of 4 bases on V and 5 bases on J, and the gene matches do not reach 6 bases of it. The trial excluded patients who had a history of autoimmune disease or who were on systemic immunosuppression. Peripheral blood for TCR sequencing was drawn from every dose cohort at baseline, at cycle 4 day 1 and at cycle 7 day 1. Samples came from an open-label, multicenter, first-in-human phase I dose-escalation trial of ivuxolimab. Adults with locally advanced or metastatic melanoma, renal cell carcinoma, hepatocellular carcinoma or head and neck squamous cell carcinoma were enrolled in the trial. Before TCR sequencing, CD4+ T cells and CD8+ T cells from peripheral blood were sorted into separate populations.

The source was CD4+ or CD8+ T cells sorted from blood, collected in a trial of the OX40 agonist ivuxolimab. The chain links TRBV15 with TRBJ1-4; 8 central bases correspond to TRBD1. This TCR came from an adult with an advanced solid tumor such as melanoma, head and neck, liver or kidney cancer. The CDR3 corresponds to CATSKSWTGNEKLFF. The sequenced DNA: TGTGCCACCAGCAAAAGCTGGACAGGGAATGAAAAACTGTTTTTT.